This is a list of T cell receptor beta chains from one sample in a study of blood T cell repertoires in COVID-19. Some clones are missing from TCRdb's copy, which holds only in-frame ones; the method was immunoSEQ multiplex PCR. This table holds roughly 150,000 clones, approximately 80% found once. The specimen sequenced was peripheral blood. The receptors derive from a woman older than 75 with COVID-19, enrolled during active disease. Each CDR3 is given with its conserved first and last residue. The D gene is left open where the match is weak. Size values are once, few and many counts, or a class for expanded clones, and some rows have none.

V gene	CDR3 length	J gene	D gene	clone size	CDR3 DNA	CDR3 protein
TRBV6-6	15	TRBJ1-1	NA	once	TGTGCCAGCAGTTCACGGACTCCCCGGGGAACTGAAGCTTTCTTT	CASSSRTPRGTEAFF
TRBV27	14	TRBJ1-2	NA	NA	TGTGCCAGCAGTTTAAGGTGGCAGGCCTATGGCTACACCTTC	CASSLRWQAYGYTF
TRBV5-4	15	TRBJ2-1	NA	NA	TGTGCCAGCAGCTCTCGACAGGTCCCCTACAATGAGCAGTTCTTC	CASSSRQVPYNEQFF
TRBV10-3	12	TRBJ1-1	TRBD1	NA	TGTGCCATTACAGGGGGCAAAACTGAAGCTTTCTTT	CAITGGKTEAFF
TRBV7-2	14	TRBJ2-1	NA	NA	TGTGCCAGCTCTAGGGCTACCCGGGGCAATGAGCAGTTCTTC	CASSRATRGNEQFF
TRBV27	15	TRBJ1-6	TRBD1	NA	TGTGCCAGCAGTCCCGGGGACAGGGGGAATTCACCCCTCCACTTT	CASSPGDRGNSPLHF
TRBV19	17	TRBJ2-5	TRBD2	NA	TGTGCCAGTAGTACTGGCTCTGGGACTAGCGGGAAAGAGACCCAGTACTTC	CASSTGSGTSGKETQYF
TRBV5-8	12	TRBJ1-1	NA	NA	TGTGCCAGCAGCTTCGGGGGACCTGAAGCTTTCTTT	CASSFGGPEAFF
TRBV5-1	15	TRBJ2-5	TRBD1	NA	TGCGCCAGCAGCTCGATGGGACAGCCGGAAGAGACCCAGTACTTC	CASSSMGQPEETQYF
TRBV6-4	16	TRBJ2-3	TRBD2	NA	TGTGCCAGCAGCGCTGGTCGGGGGGAAGGTGCAGATACGCAGTATTTT	CASSAGRGEGADTQYF
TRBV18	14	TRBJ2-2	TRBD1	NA	TGTGCCAGCTCACCAGACAGGGCCACCGGGGAGCTGTTTTTT	CASSPDRATGELFF
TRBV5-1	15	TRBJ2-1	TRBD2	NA	TGCGCCAGCAGCGGCCGGACTAGCGGCTACAATGAGCAGTTCTTC	CASSGRTSGYNEQFF
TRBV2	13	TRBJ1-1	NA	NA	TGTGCCAGATCCGGACAGCCGAACACTGAAGCTTTCTTT	CARSGQPNTEAFF
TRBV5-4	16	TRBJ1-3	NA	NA	TGTGCCAGCAGCTTGAGTGCCCAGGACTCTGGAAACACCATATATTTT	CASSLSAQDSGNTIYF
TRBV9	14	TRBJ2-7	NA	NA	TGTGCCAGCAGCGCCTCCCACCGGGGTGGCGAGCAGTACTTC	CASSASHRGGEQYF
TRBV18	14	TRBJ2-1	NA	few	TGTGCCAGCCTTGCGGGACAGAGCTACAATGAGCAGTTCTTC	CASLAGQSYNEQFF
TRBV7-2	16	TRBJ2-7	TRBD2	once	TGTGCCAGCAGCTCTCAGAACTGGCGGGAGGGCTACGAGCAGTACTTC	CASSSQNWREGYEQYF
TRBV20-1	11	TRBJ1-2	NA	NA	TGCAGTGCTACAGGAAGCTATGGCTACACCTTC	CSATGSYGYTF
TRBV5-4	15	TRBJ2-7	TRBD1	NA	TGTGCCAGCAGCTTGGGGGGACAGGGTAAAGGCGAGCAGTACTTC	CASSLGGQGKGEQYF
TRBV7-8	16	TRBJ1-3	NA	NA	TGTGCCAGCAGCCGGGAGGCTTCACTGGCTGGAAACACCATATATTTT	CASSREASLAGNTIYF
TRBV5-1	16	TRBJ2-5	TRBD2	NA	TGCGCCAGCAGCTTGACGGCGGGAGTCAGCCAAGAGACCCAGTACTTC	CASSLTAGVSQETQYF
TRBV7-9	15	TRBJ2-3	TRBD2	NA	TGTGCCAGCAGCTCCCGCGGGGCTAGCGGGGCACCGCAGTATTTT	CASSSRGASGAPQYF
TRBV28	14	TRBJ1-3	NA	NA	TGTGCCAGCAGCCAACAGGCCTCTGGAAACACCATATATTTT	CASSQQASGNTIYF